The 3 T cell receptor beta chains given below trace back to one sample, sequenced in a study of shared clonotypes between healthy human individuals. Only in-frame clones appear in the TCRdb table, and some are missing; sequencing was by immunoSEQ multiplex PCR. The sample has roughly 1,500,000 clones; under 99% are singletons. The sample taken for sequencing was naive CD4+ T cells sorted from blood. Subset of the sample: CD45RA+ positively selected. These receptors were obtained from a man aged 30-40 years in good health.

The V gene is TRBV7-2, the J gene TRBJ2-1, with TRBD2 identical over 13 bases. V lost 0 bases to trimming and J lost 0 bases; unmatched junction nucleotides: 14. The length of the CDR3 is 22 residues. CDR1 and CDR2 (germline): SGHTA, FQGNSA. The CDR3 region has the DNA TGTGCCAGCAGCTTAGCGCGTAACGGACTAGCGGGAGTTCCTAGCTCCTACAATGAGCAGTTCTTC. Residues: CASSLARNGLAGVPSSYNEQFF.

The chain uses TRBV7-3 and TRBJ2-3; D gene unclear. Looked up from germline, CDR1 is SGHTA and CDR2 is FQGTGA. The CDR3 totals 12 residues. Trimming took off 5 bases at V and 3 bases at J, with 6 bases between the two ends. The DNA for the CDR3 is TGTGCCAGCAGCCTCGGGACAGATACGCAGTATTTT. This translates into CASSLGTDTQYF.

V usage is TRBV11-2 and J usage is TRBJ1-5; D not resolved. The germline V gene encodes CDR1 SGHAT and CDR2 FQNNGV. The CDR3 runs to 14 residues. V shed 3 bases and J shed 0 bases, with 6 bases lying between them. CDR3 DNA sequence: TGTGCCAGCAGCTTGACCCATAGCAATCAGCCCCAGCATTTT. It specifies CASSLTHSNQPQHF. The whole variable domain, remainder taken from reference TRBV11-2 and TRBJ1-5, is EAGVAQSPRYKIIEKRQSVAFWCNPISGHATLYWYQQILGQGPKLLIQFQNNGVVDDSQLPKDRFSAERLKGVDSTLKIQPAKLEDSAVYLCASSLTHSNQPQHFGDGTRLSIL.